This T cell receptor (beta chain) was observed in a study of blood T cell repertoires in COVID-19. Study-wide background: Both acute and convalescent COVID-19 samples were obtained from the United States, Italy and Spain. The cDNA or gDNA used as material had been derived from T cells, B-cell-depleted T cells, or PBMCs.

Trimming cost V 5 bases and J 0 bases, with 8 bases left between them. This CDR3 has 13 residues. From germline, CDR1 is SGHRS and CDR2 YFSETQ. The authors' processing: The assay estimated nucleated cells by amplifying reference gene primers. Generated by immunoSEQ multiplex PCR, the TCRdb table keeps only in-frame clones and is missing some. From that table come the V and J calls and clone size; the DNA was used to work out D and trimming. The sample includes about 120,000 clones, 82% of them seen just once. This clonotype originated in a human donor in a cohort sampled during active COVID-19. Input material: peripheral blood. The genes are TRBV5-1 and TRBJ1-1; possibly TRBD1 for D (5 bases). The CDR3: CASSDSMNTEAFF. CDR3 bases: TGCGCCAGCAGTGACAGCATGAACACTGAAGCTTTCTTT.